This T cell receptor beta chain derives from a study of T-cell memory formation after mild COVID-19. Study-wide background: Largely, TCR clusters stayed within a single donor. Whole-study findings and limits: Shrinking CD4+ clones resided mostly in CM and EM, and CD8+ ones in EMRA. Clones shrinking from day 15 to 85 showed even CD4/CD8 mixes; later expanders tilted CD4+.

After 5'RACE with constant-segment primers, TCR alpha and TCR beta cDNA libraries carrying sample barcodes and UMIs were obtained. MiXCR, applied by TCRdb to the 5' RACE reads, yields one record per CDR3 protein. The table has about 470,000 distinct CDR3 sequences, around a sixth seen once. Germline V gene sequence: CDR1 MNHNS, CDR2 SASEGT. The length of the CDR3 is 14 residues. V dropped 4 bases and J dropped 2 bases, with 11 bases sitting between them. With regard to this clonotype: Its antigen is undetermined.

The sequencing sample was made of PBMCs or a T cell subset sorted from them (not recorded which). The receptor's source is an adult woman who had mild COVID-19 (a few samples of this study predate the infection). Cell type and time point are not known. The chain is built from TRBV6-1 and TRBJ2-5, with D uncertain. The chain's CDR3 is CASSAQTRQETQYF. In DNA form, the CDR3 reads TGTGCCAGCAGTGCCCAGACAAGACAAGAGACCCAGTACTTC.